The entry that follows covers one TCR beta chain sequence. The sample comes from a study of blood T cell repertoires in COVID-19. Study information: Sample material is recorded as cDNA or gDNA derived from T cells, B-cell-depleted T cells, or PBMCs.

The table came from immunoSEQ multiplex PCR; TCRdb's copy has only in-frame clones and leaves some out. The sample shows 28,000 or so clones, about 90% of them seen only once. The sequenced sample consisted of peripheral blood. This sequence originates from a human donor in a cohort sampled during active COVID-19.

CDR3 nucleotide sequence: TGTGCCAGCAGTCCTGGACAGGGCGATCAGCCCCAGCATTTT. Translation: CASSPGQGDQPQHF. This chain links TRBV28 with TRBJ1-5, with 8 bases aligning to TRBD1. V lost 5 bases and J lost 5; bases outside the gene matches: 5. Germline values: CDR1 MDHEN, CDR2 SYDVKM. The length of the CDR3 is 14 residues.